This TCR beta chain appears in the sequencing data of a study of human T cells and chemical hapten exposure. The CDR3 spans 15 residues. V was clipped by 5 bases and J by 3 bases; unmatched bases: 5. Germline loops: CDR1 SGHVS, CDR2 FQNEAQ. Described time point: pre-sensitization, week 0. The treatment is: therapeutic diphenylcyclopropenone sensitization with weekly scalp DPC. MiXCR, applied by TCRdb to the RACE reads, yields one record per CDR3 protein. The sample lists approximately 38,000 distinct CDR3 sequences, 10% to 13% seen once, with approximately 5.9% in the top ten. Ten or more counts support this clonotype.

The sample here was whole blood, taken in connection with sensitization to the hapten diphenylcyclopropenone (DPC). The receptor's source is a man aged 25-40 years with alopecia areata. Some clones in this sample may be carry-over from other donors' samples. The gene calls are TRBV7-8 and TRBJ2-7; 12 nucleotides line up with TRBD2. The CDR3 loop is CASSPTSGGYYEQYF. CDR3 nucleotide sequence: TGTGCCAGCAGCCCAACTAGCGGGGGGTACTACGAGCAGTACTTC.